Sequencing of this T cell receptor beta chain was carried out in a study of blood T cell repertoires in COVID-19. Across the study: Specimens from acute and convalescent COVID-19 originated in the United States, Italy and Spain.

The V and J ends lost 2 bases and 4 bases respectively, with 11 bases between them. Germline V gives CDR1 SNHLY, CDR2 FYNNEI. This CDR3 has 14 residues. Libraries were prepared by immunoSEQ multiplex PCR; TCRdb keeps only in-frame clonotypes and omits some of them. This repertoire shows under 450,000 clones, about 90% found once; its top ten account for approximately 3%. Those enrolled, adults aged 18 to 89 years, came from under 25 US areas. Symptom resolution, clearance, or two negative PCRs marked donors in Cohort 3 as recovered. This clone was picked up one time. The sequence came from a woman in her thirties who had recovered from COVID-19. The material sequenced was PBMCs or T cells enriched from blood (not recorded which). The V and J genes are TRBV2 and TRBJ1-2, with D unresolved. CDR3 protein: CASSEWFGGYGYTF. The DNA of the CDR3 is TGTGCCAGCAGTGAATGGTTCGGAGGCTATGGCTACACCTTC.